Listed here are 17 T cell receptor beta chains from one sample, sequenced in a study of blood T cell repertoires in COVID-19. Data came from immunoSEQ multiplex PCR; TCRdb stores just in-frame clones and leaves some out. Of more than 90,000 clones listed, 80% to 85% are singletons. The sample consisted of peripheral blood. The source of these receptors is a man aged 65 to 85 with acute or convalescent COVID-19.

The rearrangement joins TRBV24-1 to TRBJ1-2; D remains ambiguous. Germline CDR1 is KGHDR and CDR2 is SFDVKD. The V and J ends lost 6 bases and 11 bases respectively, with 12 bases between them. The CDR3 runs 11 residues. CDR3 nucleotides: TGTGCCACCAGTTTCCAACATTCTTACACCTTC. This gives the protein CATSFQHSYTF.

The CDR3 loop is CASSRDSNSGANVLTF. In DNA, the CDR3 is TGTGCCAGCAGCCGCGACAGCAACTCTGGGGCCAACGTCCTGACTTTC. This chain links TRBV11-3 with TRBJ2-6, with D tentatively TRBD1 (5 bases). The ends were cut back, 5 bases at V and 0 bases at J, with 11 bases in the middle. This CDR3 region has 16 residues. Germline V gives CDR1 SGHNT, CDR2 YENEEA.

This clone was detected once. This sequence joins TRBV5-1 and TRBJ1-1; D unclear. V shed 0 bases and J shed 7 bases, with 7 bases lying between them. CDR1 and CDR2 from the germline V gene are SGHRS and YFSETQ. This CDR3 comprises 12 residues. CDR3 in amino acids: CASSLGQNEAFF. For the CDR3, the DNA is TGCGCCAGCAGCTTGGGGCAGAATGAAGCTTTCTTT.

This rearrangement joins TRBV2 to TRBJ1-6, with D unclear. The germline gives CDR1 SNHLY, CDR2 FYNNEI. The V end lost 4 bases, the J end lost 14 bases, and 21 bases lay between the germline ends. The CDR3 length is 15 residues. CDR3 sequence reads: CASSVRGSPTVSLHF. The CDR3 DNA reads TGTGCCAGCAGTGTTCGCGGATCCCCTACTGTATCCCTCCACTTT.

V gene TRBV7-9 combines with J gene TRBJ1-4; TRBD1 agrees at 7 bases. The CDR3 runs to 15 residues. The germline V gene encodes CDR1 SEHNR and CDR2 FQNEAQ (reference sequence). V trimming: 0 bases; J trimming: 3 bases; junction bases outside the gene matches: 1. This chain's CDR3 is CASSLAQGANEKLFF. The CDR3 DNA sequence: TGTGCCAGCAGCTTAGCGCAGGGGGCTAATGAAAAACTGTTTTTT.

This clone has a single count. The J gene is TRBJ2-5, the V gene TRBV11-3, with TRBD1 identical over 10 bases. V lost 5 bases and J lost 2; bases outside the gene matches: 5. Germline V gene lookup returns CDR1 SGHNT and CDR2 YENEEA. CDR3 length: 15 residues. CDR3 in amino acids: CASSPGQGTQETQYF. The CDR3 bases are TGTGCCAGCAGCCCGGGACAGGGGACGCAAGAGACCCAGTACTTC.

The chain recombines TRBV19 with TRBJ2-7; TRBD1 matches at 10 bases. CDR1 LNHDA and CDR2 SQIVND come from the germline V gene (reference sequence). The CDR3 is 15 amino acids. Trimming at V came to 3 bases and at J to 3 bases, leaving 5 bases not matched to a gene. The CDR3 spells CASSIGGTGVYEQYF. The DNA of the CDR3 is TGTGCCAGTAGTATTGGCGGGACAGGGGTCTACGAGCAGTACTTC.

The chain recombines TRBV18 with TRBJ1-2; D not certain. Deletions cut 6 bases from V and 2 bases from J, with 10 bases between. There are 13 residues in the CDR3. CDR1 is KGHSH, CDR2 LQKENI, per germline. Here the CDR3 DNA reads TGTGCCAGCTCCCTCCGGGAGAACTATGGCTACACCTTC. Its protein is CASSLRENYGYTF.

V gene TRBV6-6 combines with J gene TRBJ1-2, with 7 bases matching TRBD1. CDR1 and CDR2 from the germline V gene are MNHNY and SVGAGI (reference sequence). The CDR3 contains 14 residues. V trimming: 10 bases; J trimming: 5 bases; junction bases outside the gene matches: 13. The CDR3 DNA is TGTGCCACAACTGACGCCGGGACAGTATATGGCTACACCTTC. Translating it yields CATTDAGTVYGYTF.

This clone was counted only a few times. An end of the junction does not agree with germline; a read error may underlie this. The V gene is TRBV11-2, the J gene TRBJ2-1, with TRBD2 matching over 7 bases. Germline CDR1 reads SGHAT; CDR2 reads FQNNGV. This CDR3 has 16 residues. CDR3 sequence: CASTLVIGGGYNEQFF. The CDR3 nucleotides read TGTGCCAGCACCTTAGTTATTGGCGGGGGCTACAATGAGCAGTTCTTC.

The rearrangement uses TRBV9 and TRBJ2-3; D is perhaps TRBD2 (6 bases). V was cut by 0 bases and J by 2 bases, with 13 bases left in between. CDR1 and CDR2 from the germline V gene are SGDLS and YYNGEE. CDR3 length: 16 residues. As DNA, the CDR3 is TGTGCCAGCAGCGTAGGGGGTCAGCGGGTCACAGATACGCAGTATTTT. Protein product: CASSVGGQRVTDTQYF.

This chain uses TRBV19 with TRBJ1-5, with 7 bases identical to TRBD1. Trimming removed 4 bases from V and 4 bases from J; junction bases left unmatched: 7. The germline CDR1 and CDR2 sequences are LNHDA and SQIVND (reference sequence). This CDR3 is 15 amino acids long. Here the CDR3 reads CASSSQGTANQPQHF. The CDR3 DNA reads as TGTGCCAGTAGTAGCCAGGGGACAGCTAATCAGCCCCAGCATTTT.

The V and J genes are TRBV9 and TRBJ2-1, with TRBD2 matching over 7 bases. V was clipped by 0 bases and J by 9 bases; unmatched bases: 3. The CDR3 consists of 13 residues. Germline values: CDR1 SGDLS, CDR2 YYNGEE. CDR3 bases: TGTGCCAGCAGCGTAGCCCCGGGAGGTGAGCAGTTCTTC. Its translation is CASSVAPGGEQFF.

The chain joins TRBV5-1 to TRBJ2-3, with D possibly matching TRBD2 (7 bases). Trimming removed 0 bases from V and 7 bases from J, with 18 bases in between. The length of the CDR3 is 16 residues. CDR1 and CDR2 from the germline V gene are SGHRS and YFSETQ. This chain's CDR3 is CASSLEGGGPVYTQYF. CDR3 coding DNA: TGCGCCAGCAGCTTGGAGGGGGGAGGGCCCGTATATACGCAGTATTTT.

The chain combines TRBV5-1 with TRBJ1-6; TRBD1 aligns across 7 bases. This CDR3 region has 14 residues. Trimming removed 3 bases from V and 6 bases from J; junction bases left unmatched: 3. CDR1 and CDR2 (germline): SGHRS, YFSETQ. The CDR3 reads CASSSGQINSPLHF. The CDR3 DNA reads TGCGCCAGCAGCTCGGGACAGATTAATTCACCCCTCCACTTT.

The sample holds a few counts of this clone. The chain uses TRBV30 and TRBJ1-2; no clear D. The CDR3 is 12 residues long. Trimming took 3 bases from V and 6 from J, leaving 11 bases between them. Germline V gives CDR1 GTSNPN, CDR2 SVGIG (reference sequence). CDR3 sequence: CAWRRRPDGYTF. In DNA form, the CDR3 reads TGTGCCTGGAGACGCAGGCCCGATGGCTACACCTTC.

The V call is TRBV19, the J call TRBJ1-5; D perhaps matches TRBD1 (6 bases). Germline V lookup: CDR1 LNHDA, CDR2 SQIVND (reference sequence). V shed 6 bases and J shed 3 bases, with 15 bases lying between them. The CDR3 has 15 residues. CDR3 sequence (DNA): TGTGCCAGTAGCAACAGGGTAGAGGACAATCAGCCCCAGCATTTT. Translated: CASSNRVEDNQPQHF.